This entry is about one T cell receptor (beta chain). Its antigen is still unknown. The sample holds no much larger clone one base away, and base qualities are not on file. The immunoSEQ Assay, a bias-controlled multiplex PCR, was used to amplify TCRbeta CDR3 regions from genomic DNA. Processing in the source paper ran as follows. Within the assay, amplification of reference gene primers was used to estimate how many nucleated cells each sample contained. To quantify the absolute abundance of each unique TCRbeta CDR3 rearrangement, sequence reads were collapsed and filtered. For each sample, productive Simpson clonality was calculated by taking the square root of Simpson's diversity index across productive rearrangements. As stored in TCRdb, this immuneACCESS dataset retains in-frame rearrangements with V and J assigned. A fraction of the clones does not appear; measured against another copy, unresolved V genes explain less than half of the discrepancy, and the remainder lacks a known reason. The V and J calls and the clone size are those of that table, but D and trimming were determined from the DNA. The sample has about 190,000 clones on record, more than 85% of them singletons. In total, the top ten clones hold around 2.3% of the sample.

This sample was included in a study of blood T cell repertoires in COVID-19 (dated by TCRdb to about 2020). Regarding the study in general: The collaborator samples originated in the United States, Italy and Spain and spanned the acute and convalescent phases of COVID-19. The prospective study material was composed of cDNA or gDNA derived from T cells, B-cell-depleted T cells, or PBMCs. The dataset comprised deeply sampled blood TCRbeta repertoires from subjects exposed to, actively infected with, or recovered from COVID-19. The repertoires were made available in a free public database intended to serve as a resource for research on the immune response to SARS-CoV-2. The samples were drawn from the first 160 participants of the ongoing ImmuneRACE study and from roughly 1,300 subjects provided by 6 global collaborators. The sample metadata nearly always contained a de-identified subject ID, COVID-19 status, age in years and sex. Where HLA class I and class II types were available, the types were taken from metadata supplied by the sample provider, not from assay-based typing. Findings and caveats that apply to the study as a whole: How much clinical and demographic metadata was included differed by source and by participant, and the metadata was provided uncurated.

Collaborating institutions collected whole blood in K2EDTA tubes following their own protocols. Collaborator samples were shipped for TCRbeta analysis as frozen whole blood, isolated PBMCs, or DNA extracted from either sample type. Cut back by 0 bases and 2 bases, the V and J ends lie 8 bases apart. The germline V gene supplies CDR1 SGHDT and CDR2 YYEEEE. Including the terminal cysteine and phenylalanine, the CDR3 comprises 14 residues. Only CDR3 DNA remains: 42 bases, in frame from the first base. The chain is encoded by TRBV5-6 joined to TRBJ1-2; 5 matching bases give a weak D call of TRBD1. The TCR sequence derives from an older man with active or convalescent COVID-19. Sequenced: peripheral blood. The nucleotides are TGTGCCAGCAGCTTGGTTAGGGGAAACTATGGCTACACCTTC. Its translation is CASSLVRGNYGYTF.